This note documents a single TCR beta chain sequence. The data stem from a study of T cell clones after liver transplantation. Study information: Blood was drawn pre-transplant, before withdrawal, and after full or failed withdrawal.

Trimming cost V 3 bases and J 0 bases; bases outside gene matches: 2. The CDR3 is made up of 16 amino acids. Per the germline V gene, CDR1 is MGHRA and CDR2 is YSYEKL. Here immunoSEQ multiplex PCR was the method, and the copy in TCRdb shows in-frame clones only, minus some. The sample lists about 72,000 clones; around nine tenths were seen once. The sequences come from CD4+ T cells from blood, collected before liver transplant. The V gene is TRBV4-1, the J gene TRBJ2-3, with 11 bases aligning to TRBD2. This clonotype was obtained from a human donor who received a liver transplant. The CDR3 DNA is TGCGCCAGCAGCCAGCTAGCGGGAGGTAGCACAGATACGCAGTATTTT. Its protein is CASSQLAGGSTDTQYF.